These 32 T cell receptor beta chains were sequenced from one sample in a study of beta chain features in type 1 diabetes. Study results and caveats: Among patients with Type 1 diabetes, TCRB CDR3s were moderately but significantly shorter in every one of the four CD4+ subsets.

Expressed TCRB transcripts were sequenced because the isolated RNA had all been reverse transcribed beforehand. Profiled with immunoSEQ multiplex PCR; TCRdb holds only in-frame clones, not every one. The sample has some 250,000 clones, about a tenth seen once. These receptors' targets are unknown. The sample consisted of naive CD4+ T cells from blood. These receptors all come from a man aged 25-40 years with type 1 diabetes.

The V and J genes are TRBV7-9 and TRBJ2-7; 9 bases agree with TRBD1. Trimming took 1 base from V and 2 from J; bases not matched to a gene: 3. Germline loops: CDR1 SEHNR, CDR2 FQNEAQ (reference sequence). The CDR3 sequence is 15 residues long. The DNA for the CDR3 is TGTGCCAGCAGCTTAGGGACAGGGGACCCCTACGAGCAGTACTTC. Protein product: CASSLGTGDPYEQYF.

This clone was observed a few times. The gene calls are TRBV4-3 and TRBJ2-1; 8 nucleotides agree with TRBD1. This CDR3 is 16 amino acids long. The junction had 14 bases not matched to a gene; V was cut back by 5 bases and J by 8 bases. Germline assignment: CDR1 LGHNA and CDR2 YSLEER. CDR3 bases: TGCGCCAGCAGCTCCTACCGGGACAGGCCCCGCGATGAGCAGTTCTTC. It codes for CASSSYRDRPRDEQFF.

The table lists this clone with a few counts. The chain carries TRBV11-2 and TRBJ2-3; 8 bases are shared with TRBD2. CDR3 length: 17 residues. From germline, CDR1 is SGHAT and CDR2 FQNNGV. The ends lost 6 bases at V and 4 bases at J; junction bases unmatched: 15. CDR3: CASSPIAGQREADTQYF. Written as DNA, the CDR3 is TGTGCCAGCAGTCCCATAGCGGGGCAAAGGGAGGCAGATACGCAGTATTTT. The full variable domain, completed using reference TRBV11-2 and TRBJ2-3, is EAGVAQSPRYKIIEKRQSVAFWCNPISGHATLYWYQQILGQGPKLLIQFQNNGVVDDSQLPKDRFSAERLKGVDSTLKIQPAKLEDSAVYLCASSPIAGQREADTQYFGPGTRLTVL.

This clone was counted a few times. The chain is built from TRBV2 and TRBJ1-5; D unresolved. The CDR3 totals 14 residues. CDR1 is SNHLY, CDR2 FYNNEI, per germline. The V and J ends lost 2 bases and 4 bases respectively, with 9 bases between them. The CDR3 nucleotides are TGTGCCAGCAGTGAACTTACGGTTAATCAGCCCCAGCATTTT. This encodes CASSELTVNQPQHF.

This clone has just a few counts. CDR3 in DNA: TGCAGCGTTGTAGTAAGGACAGACGGTTTCGGTGAGAAAACCTACAATGAGCAGTTCTTC. Its translation is CSVVVRTDGFGEKTYNEQFF. V is TRBV29-1 and J is TRBJ2-1; D perhaps matches TRBD1 (6 bases). The CDR3 loop spans 20 amino acids. V shed 4 bases and J shed 2 bases, with 30 bases lying between them. In germline, CDR1 is SQVTM, CDR2 ANQGSEA.

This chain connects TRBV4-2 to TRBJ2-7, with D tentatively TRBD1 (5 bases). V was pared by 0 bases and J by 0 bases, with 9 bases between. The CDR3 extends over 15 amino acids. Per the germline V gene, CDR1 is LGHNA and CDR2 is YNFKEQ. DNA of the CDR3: TGTGCCAGCAGCCAAGAAAGACAGAGCTCCTACGAGCAGTACTTC. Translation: CASSQERQSSYEQYF.

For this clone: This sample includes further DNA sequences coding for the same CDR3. The CDR3 DNA follows: TGTGCCAGCAGCTCACGGACAGGGAACACCGGGGAGCTGTTTTTT. Its translation is CASSSRTGNTGELFF. The chain uses TRBV7-2 and TRBJ2-2, with TRBD1 matching 7 bases. The CDR3 length is 15 residues. Germline assignment: CDR1 SGHTA and CDR2 FQGNSA. Trimming cost V 4 bases and J 1 base; bases outside gene matches: 3.

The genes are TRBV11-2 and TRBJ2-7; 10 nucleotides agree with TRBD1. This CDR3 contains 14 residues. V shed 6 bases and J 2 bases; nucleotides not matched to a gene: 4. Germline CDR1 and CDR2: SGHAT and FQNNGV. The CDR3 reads CASSDRGLTYEQYF. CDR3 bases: TGTGCCAGCAGTGACAGGGGGCTAACCTACGAGCAGTACTTC. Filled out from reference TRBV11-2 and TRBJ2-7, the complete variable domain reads EAGVAQSPRYKIIEKRQSVAFWCNPISGHATLYWYQQILGQGPKLLIQFQNNGVVDDSQLPKDRFSAERLKGVDSTLKIQPAKLEDSAVYLCASSDRGLTYEQYFGPGTRLTVT.

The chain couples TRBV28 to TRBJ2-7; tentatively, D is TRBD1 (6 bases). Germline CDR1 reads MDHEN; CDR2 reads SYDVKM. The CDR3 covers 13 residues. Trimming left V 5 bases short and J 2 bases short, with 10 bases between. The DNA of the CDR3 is TGTGCCAGCAGTCCAGGGACACCCTACGAGCAGTACTTC. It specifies CASSPGTPYEQYF. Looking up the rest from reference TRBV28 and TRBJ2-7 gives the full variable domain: DVKVTQSSRYLVKRTGEKVFLECVQDMDHENMFWYRQDPGLGLRLIYFSYDVKMKEKGDIPEGYSVSREKKERFSLILESASTNQTSMYLCASSPGTPYEQYFGPGTRLTVT.

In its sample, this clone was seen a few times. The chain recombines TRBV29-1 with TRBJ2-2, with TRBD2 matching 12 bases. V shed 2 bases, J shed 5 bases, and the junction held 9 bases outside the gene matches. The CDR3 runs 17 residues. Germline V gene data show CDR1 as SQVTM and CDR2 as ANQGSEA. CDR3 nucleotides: TGCAGCGTTGAACTAGGTCTAGCGGGGGGGGAAACCGGGGAGCTGTTTTTT. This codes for CSVELGLAGGETGELFF.

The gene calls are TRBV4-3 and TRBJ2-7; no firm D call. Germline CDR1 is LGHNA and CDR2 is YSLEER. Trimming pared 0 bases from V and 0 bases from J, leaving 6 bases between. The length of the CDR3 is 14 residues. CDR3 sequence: CASSQDLLSYEQYF. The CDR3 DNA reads TGCGCCAGCAGCCAAGATCTTCTCTCCTACGAGCAGTACTTC.

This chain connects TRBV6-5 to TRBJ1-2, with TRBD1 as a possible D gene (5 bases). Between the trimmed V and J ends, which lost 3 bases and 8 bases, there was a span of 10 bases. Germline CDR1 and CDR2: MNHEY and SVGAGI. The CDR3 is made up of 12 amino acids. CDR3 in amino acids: CASSYLGGGYTF. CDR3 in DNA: TGTGCCAGCAGTTATTTGGGGGGAGGCTACACCTTC.

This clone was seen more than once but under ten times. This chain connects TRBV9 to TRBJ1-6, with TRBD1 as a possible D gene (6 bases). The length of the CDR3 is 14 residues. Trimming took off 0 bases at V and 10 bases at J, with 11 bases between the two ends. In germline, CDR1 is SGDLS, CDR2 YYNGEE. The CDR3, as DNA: TGTGCCAGCAGCGTAGAGGGGGAAGGCTCACCCCTCCACTTT. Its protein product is CASSVEGEGSPLHF.

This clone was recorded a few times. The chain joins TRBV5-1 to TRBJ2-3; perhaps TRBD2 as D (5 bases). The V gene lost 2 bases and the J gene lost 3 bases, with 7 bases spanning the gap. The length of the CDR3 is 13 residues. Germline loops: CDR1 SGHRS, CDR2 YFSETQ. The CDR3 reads CASSFGETDTQYF. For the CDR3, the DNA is TGCGCCAGCAGCTTCGGGGAAACAGATACGCAGTATTTT.

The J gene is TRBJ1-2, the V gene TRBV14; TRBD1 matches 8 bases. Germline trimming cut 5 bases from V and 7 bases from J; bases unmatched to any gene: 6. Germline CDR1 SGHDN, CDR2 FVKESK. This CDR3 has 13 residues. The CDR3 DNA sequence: TGTGCCAGCAGCGGACAGGGAATGGGTGGCTACACCTTC. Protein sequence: CASSGQGMGGYTF.

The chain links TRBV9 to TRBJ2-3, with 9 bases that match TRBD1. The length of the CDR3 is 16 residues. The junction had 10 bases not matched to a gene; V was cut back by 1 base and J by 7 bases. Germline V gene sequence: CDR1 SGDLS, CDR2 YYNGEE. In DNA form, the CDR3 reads TGTGCCAGCAGCGTACCCGGGACAGGGCCCGGGCATACGCAGTATTTT. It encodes CASSVPGTGPGHTQYF.

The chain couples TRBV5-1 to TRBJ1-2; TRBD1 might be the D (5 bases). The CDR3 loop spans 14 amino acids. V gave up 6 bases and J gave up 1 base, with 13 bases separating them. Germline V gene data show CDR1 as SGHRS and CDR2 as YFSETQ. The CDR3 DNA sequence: TGCGCCAGCACCCGTGACAGTGTTAACTATGGCTACACCTTC. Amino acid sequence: CASTRDSVNYGYTF.

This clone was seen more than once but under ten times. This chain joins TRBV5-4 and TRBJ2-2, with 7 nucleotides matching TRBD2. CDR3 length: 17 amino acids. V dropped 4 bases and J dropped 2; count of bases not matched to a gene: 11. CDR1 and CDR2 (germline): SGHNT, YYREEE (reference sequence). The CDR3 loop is CASSPDPGTTNTGELFF. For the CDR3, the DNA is TGTGCCAGCAGCCCGGACCCCGGGACTACAAACACCGGGGAGCTGTTTTTT.

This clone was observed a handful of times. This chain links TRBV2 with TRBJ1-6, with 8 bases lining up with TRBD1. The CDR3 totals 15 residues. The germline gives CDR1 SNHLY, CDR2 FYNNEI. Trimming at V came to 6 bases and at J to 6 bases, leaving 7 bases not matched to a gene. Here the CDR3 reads CASSTGTGPNSPLHF. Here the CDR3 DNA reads TGTGCCAGCAGCACCGGGACAGGTCCTAATTCACCCCTCCACTTT.

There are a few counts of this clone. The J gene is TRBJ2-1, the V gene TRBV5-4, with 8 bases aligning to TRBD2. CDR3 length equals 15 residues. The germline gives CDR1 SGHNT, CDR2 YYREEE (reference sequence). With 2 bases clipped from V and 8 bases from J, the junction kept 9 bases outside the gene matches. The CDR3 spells CASSFQGTSGDEQFF. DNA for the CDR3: TGTGCCAGCAGCTTTCAGGGGACTAGTGGGGATGAGCAGTTCTTC.

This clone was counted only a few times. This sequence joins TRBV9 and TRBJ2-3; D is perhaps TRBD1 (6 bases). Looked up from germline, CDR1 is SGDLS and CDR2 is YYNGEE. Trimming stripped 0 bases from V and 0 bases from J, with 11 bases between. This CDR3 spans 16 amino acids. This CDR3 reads CASSVGAGDSTDTQYF. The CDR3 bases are TGTGCCAGCAGCGTAGGGGCAGGGGATAGCACAGATACGCAGTATTTT.

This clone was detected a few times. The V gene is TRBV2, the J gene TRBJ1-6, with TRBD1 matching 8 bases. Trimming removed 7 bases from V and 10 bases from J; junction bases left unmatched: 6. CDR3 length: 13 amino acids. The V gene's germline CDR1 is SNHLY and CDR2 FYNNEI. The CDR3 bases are TGTGCCAGCAAGGACAGGGAATGGTCACCCCTCCACTTT. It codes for CASKDREWSPLHF.

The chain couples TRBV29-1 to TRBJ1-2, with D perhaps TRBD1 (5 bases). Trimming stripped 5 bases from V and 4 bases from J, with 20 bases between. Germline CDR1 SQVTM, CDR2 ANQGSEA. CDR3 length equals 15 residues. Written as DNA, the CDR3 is TGCAGCGTTCAACCATCCGACCAGGGAGGCTATGGCTACACCTTC. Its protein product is CSVQPSDQGGYGYTF.

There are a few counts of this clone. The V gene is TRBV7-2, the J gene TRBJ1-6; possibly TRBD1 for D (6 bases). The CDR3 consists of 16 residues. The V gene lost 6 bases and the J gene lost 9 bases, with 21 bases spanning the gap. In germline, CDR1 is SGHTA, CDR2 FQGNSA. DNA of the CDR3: TGTGCCAGCAGTTCAGAGGGGGGGCGTTTCGGTTCACCCCTCCACTTT. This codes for CASSSEGGRFGSPLHF.

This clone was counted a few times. The CDR3 sequence: CASSPRDSFRTQYF. The CDR3 coding sequence is TGTGCCAGTAGTCCCCGGGACAGCTTCCGAACCCAGTACTTC. This sequence joins TRBV19 and TRBJ2-5; 7 nucleotides agree with TRBD1. The CDR3 runs 14 residues. The V segment lost 5 bases and the J segment 8 bases; nucleotides outside the gene matches: 11. CDR1 is LNHDA and CDR2 is SQIVND in the germline V gene (reference sequence). The variable domain in full, with the rest retrieved from reference TRBV19 and TRBJ2-5, is DGGITQSPKYLFRKEGQNVTLSCEQNLNHDAMYWYRQDPGQGLRLIYYSQIVNDFQKGDIAEGYSVSREKKESFPLTVTSAQKNPTAFYLCASSPRDSFRTQYFGPGTRLLVL.

The CDR3 region is CASSEAPRISGNTIYF. CDR3 DNA: TGTGCCAGCAGCGAGGCCCCCAGGATCTCTGGAAACACCATATATTTT. The genes are TRBV9 and TRBJ1-3; D ambiguous. This CDR3 has 16 amino acids. Germline assignment: CDR1 SGDLS and CDR2 YYNGEE. V lost 3 bases, J lost 0 bases, and 13 bases lay in between.

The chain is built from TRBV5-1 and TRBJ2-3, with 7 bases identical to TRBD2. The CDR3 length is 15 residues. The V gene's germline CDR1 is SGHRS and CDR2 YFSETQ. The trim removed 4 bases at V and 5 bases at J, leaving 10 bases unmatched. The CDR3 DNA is TGCGCCAGCAGCCCAGCGGGGCCCGCTGGAGATACGCAGTATTTT. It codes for CASSPAGPAGDTQYF. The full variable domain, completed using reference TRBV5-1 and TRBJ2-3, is KAGVTQTPRYLIKTRGQQVTLSCSPISGHRSVSWYQQTPGQGLQFLFEYFSETQRNKGNFPGRFSGRQFSNSRSEMNVSTLELGDSALYLCASSPAGPAGDTQYFGPGTRLTVL.

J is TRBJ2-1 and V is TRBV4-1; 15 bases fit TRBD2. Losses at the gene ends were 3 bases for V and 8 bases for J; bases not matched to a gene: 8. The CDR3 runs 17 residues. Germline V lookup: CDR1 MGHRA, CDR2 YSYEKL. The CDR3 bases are TGCGCCAGCAGCCACCGGACTAGCGGGGGGGCCTCGTATGAGCAGTTCTTC. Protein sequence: CASSHRTSGGASYEQFF.

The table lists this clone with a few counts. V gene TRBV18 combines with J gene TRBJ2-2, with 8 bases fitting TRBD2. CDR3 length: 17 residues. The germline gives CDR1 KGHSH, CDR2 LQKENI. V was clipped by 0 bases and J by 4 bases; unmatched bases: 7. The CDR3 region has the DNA TGTGCCAGCTCACCACCCCGCAGCGGGGGACTCACCGGGGAGCTGTTTTTT. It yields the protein CASSPPRSGGLTGELFF.

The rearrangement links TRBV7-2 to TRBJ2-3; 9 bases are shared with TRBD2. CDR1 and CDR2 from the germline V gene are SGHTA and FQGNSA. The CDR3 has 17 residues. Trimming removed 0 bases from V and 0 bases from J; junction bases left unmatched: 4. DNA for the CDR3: TGTGCCAGCAGCTTAGCTGCCCTAGCGGGGAGCACAGATACGCAGTATTTT. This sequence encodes CASSLAALAGSTDTQYF.

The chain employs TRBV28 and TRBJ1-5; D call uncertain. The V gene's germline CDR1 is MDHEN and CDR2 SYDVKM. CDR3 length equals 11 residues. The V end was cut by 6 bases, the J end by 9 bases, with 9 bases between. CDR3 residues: CASSRSSPQHF. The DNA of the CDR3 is TGTGCCAGCAGCCGGAGCTCGCCCCAGCATTTT.

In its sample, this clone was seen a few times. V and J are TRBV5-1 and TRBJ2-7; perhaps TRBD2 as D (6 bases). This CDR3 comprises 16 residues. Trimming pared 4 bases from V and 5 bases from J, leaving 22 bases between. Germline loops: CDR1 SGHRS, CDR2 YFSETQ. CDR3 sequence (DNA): TGCGCCAGCAGCCAAGCCGGGACTCCTGCGCCGAACGAGCAGTACTTC. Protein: CASSQAGTPAPNEQYF.